What follows are 13 T cell receptor beta chains derived from one specimen sequenced in a study of control samples from healthy donors and cancer patients. Sequencing used immunoSEQ multiplex PCR; TCRdb keeps in-frame clones, though not all of them. The top ten clones hold 4.5% to 6% of a sample with some 74,000 clones, approximately 90% of them seen once. Input material: blood. These receptors were collected from a woman in her 50s in good health.

CDR3 nucleotides: TGCGCCAGCAGCTTTCTCAGTGAATCCACTGAAGCTTTCTTT. Its translation: CASSFLSESTEAFF. This chain uses TRBV5-1 with TRBJ1-1, with D unclear. This CDR3 region has 14 residues. Germline CDR1 reads SGHRS; CDR2 reads YFSETQ. Trimming cost V 2 bases and J 4 bases, with 12 bases left between them.

J is TRBJ1-1 and V is TRBV19; 10 bases line up with TRBD1. Germline V lookup: CDR1 LNHDA, CDR2 SQIVND (reference sequence). The V and J ends lost 3 bases and 2 bases, in that order; junction bases with no gene match: 9. The CDR3 is 17 residues long. CDR3 sequence reads: CASSILGTGDDNTEAFF. CDR3 bases: TGTGCCAGTAGTATTCTTGGGACAGGGGATGATAACACTGAAGCTTTCTTT.

This rearrangement joins TRBV7-9 to TRBJ1-1; tentatively, D is TRBD1 (5 bases). The CDR3 runs to 13 residues. Germline values: CDR1 SEHNR, CDR2 FQNEAQ (reference sequence). Deletions cut 4 bases from V and 2 bases from J, with 8 bases between. CDR3 sequence reads: CASSSQGNTEAFF. DNA for the CDR3: TGTGCCAGCAGCTCCCAGGGAAACACTGAAGCTTTCTTT.

V and J are TRBV30 and TRBJ1-5, with no clear D. Trimming pared 2 bases from V and 3 bases from J, leaving 8 bases between. This CDR3 comprises 13 residues. Looked up from germline, CDR1 is GTSNPN and CDR2 is SVGIG (reference sequence). The CDR3 DNA follows: TGTGCCTGGAGTCTACGCAACAATCAGCCCCAGCATTTT. It is translated as CAWSLRNNQPQHF. Combining the CDR3 with reference TRBV30 and TRBJ1-5 gives the whole variable domain SQTIHQWPATLVQPVGSPLSLECTVEGTSNPNLYWYRQAAGRGLQLLFYSVGIGQISSEVPQNLSASRPQDRQFILSSKKLLLSDSGFYLCAWSLRNNQPQHFGDGTRLSIL.

V and J are TRBV19 and TRBJ1-1, with unresolved D. This CDR3 comprises 14 residues. V lost 6 bases, J lost 0 bases, and 11 bases lay in between. CDR1 is LNHDA, CDR2 SQIVND, per germline (reference sequence). CDR3 in DNA: TGTGCCAGTAGGAGTTTAGGAATGAACACTGAAGCTTTCTTT. This codes for CASRSLGMNTEAFF.

A remark on this clone: Other nucleotide sequences from this sample produce the same CDR3. The V call is TRBV27, the J call TRBJ2-3; 8 bases match TRBD2. Germline V gives CDR1 MNHEY, CDR2 SMNVEV (reference sequence). Germline trimming cut 2 bases from V and 3 bases from J; bases unmatched to any gene: 1. The CDR3 totals 14 residues. The CDR3 DNA reads TGTGCCAGCAGTTTAGCGGGGGGTACAGATACGCAGTATTTT. Amino acids: CASSLAGGTDTQYF.

The chain is built from TRBV10-3 and TRBJ2-7; D ambiguous. The CDR3 has 16 residues. The ends were cut back, 4 bases at V and 0 bases at J, with 16 bases in the middle. Germline CDR1 reads ENHRY; CDR2 reads SYGVKD. CDR3 nucleotides: TGTGCCATCAGTGGTGCATTGTCGGGTACCTCCTACGAGCAGTACTTC. It is translated as CAISGALSGTSYEQYF.

The chain couples TRBV5-6 to TRBJ2-6; 9 bases match TRBD1. The length of the CDR3 is 16 residues. Germline CDR1 reads SGHDT; CDR2 reads YYEEEE. Trimming removed 3 bases from V and 2 bases from J; junction bases left unmatched: 3. As DNA, the CDR3 is TGTGCCAGCAGCTACAGGGGGCTAGCTGGGGCCAACGTCCTGACTTTC. Its translation is CASSYRGLAGANVLTF.

The chain uses TRBV19 and TRBJ1-1; D not resolved. This CDR3 has 13 residues. Germline assignment: CDR1 LNHDA and CDR2 SQIVND (reference sequence). Trimming took off 0 bases at V and 5 bases at J, with 7 bases between the two ends. CDR3 sequence: CASSIDRQTEAFF. DNA for the CDR3: TGTGCCAGTAGTATAGATCGTCAGACTGAAGCTTTCTTT.

This chain connects TRBV10-3 to TRBJ1-2; TRBD1 matches at 9 bases. Germline-derived CDR1 and CDR2 are ENHRY and SYGVKD. The V and J ends lost 8 bases and 6 bases, in that order; junction bases with no gene match: 4. This CDR3 is built from 12 residues. CDR3 in DNA: TGTGCCATCTTGGGACAGGGAGATGGCTACACCTTC. Encoded protein: CAILGQGDGYTF.

The genes are TRBV5-1 and TRBJ1-1; D unclear. The CDR3 covers 14 residues. The germline V and J ends were trimmed by 0 bases and 4 bases, with 10 bases remaining between them. Germline CDR1 reads SGHRS; CDR2 reads YFSETQ. The CDR3 nucleotides read TGCGCCAGCAGCTTGGCTGAATACCCCACTGAAGCTTTCTTT. Translation gives CASSLAEYPTEAFF.

This sequence joins TRBV10-3 and TRBJ2-6; possible D gene TRBD2, 5 bases. V lost 0 bases, J lost 2 bases, and 14 bases lay in between. This CDR3 has 18 residues. Per the germline V gene, CDR1 is ENHRY and CDR2 is SYGVKD. This CDR3 is CAISESIGVAAGANVLTF. The CDR3 nucleotides are TGTGCCATCAGTGAGTCGATCGGGGTTGCTGCTGGGGCCAACGTCCTGACTTTC.

This chain joins TRBV2 and TRBJ1-2; D not certain. The CDR3 runs to 11 residues. Trimming took 11 bases from V and 11 from J, leaving 18 bases between them. Germline CDR1 reads SNHLY; CDR2 reads FYNNEI. The CDR3 spells CAGGDRVRYTF. The CDR3 DNA sequence: TGTGCCGGCGGGGATAGGGTGAGGTACACCTTC. The variable domain in full, completed from reference TRBV2 and TRBJ1-2, reads EPEVTQTPSHQVTQMGQEVILRCVPISNHLYFYWYRQILGQKVEFLVSFYNNEISEKSEIFDDQFSVERPDGSNFTLKIRSTKLEDSAMYFCAGGDRVRYTFGSGTRLTVV.